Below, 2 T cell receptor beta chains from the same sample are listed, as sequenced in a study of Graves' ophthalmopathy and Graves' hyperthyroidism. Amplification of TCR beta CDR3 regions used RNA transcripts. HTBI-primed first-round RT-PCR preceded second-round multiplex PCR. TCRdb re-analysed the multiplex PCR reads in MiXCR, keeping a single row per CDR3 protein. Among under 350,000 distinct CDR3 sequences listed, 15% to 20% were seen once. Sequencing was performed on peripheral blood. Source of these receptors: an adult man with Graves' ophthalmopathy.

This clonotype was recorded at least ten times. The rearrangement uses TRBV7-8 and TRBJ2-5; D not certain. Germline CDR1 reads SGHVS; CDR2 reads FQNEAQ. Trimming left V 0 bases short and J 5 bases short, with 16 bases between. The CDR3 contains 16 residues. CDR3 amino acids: CASSLAYSLMAETQYF. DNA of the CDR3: TGTGCCAGCAGCTTAGCTTACTCTCTGATGGCGGAGACCCAGTACTTC. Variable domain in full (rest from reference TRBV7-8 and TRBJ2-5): GAGVSQSPRYKVAKRGQDVALRCDPISGHVSLFWYQQALGQGPEFLTYFQNEAQLDKSGLPSDRFFAERPEGSVSTLKIQRTQQEDSAVYLCASSLAYSLMAETQYFGPGTRLLVL.

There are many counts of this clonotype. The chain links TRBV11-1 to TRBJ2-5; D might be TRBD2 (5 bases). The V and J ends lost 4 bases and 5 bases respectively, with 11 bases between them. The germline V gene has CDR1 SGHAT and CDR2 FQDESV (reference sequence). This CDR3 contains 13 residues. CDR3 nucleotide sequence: TGTGCCAGCAGCTCCCACGGCGGGGAGACCCAGTACTTC. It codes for CASSSHGGETQYF. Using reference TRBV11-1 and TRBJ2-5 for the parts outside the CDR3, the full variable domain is EAEVAQSPRYKITEKSQAVAFWCDPISGHATLYWYRQILGQGPELLVQFQDESVVDDSQLPKDRFSAERLKGVDSTLKIQPAELGDSAMYLCASSSHGGETQYFGPGTRLLVL.